One and the same sample provided the 20 T cell receptor beta chains below, sequenced in a study of T cells in localized non-small cell lung cancer. Sequencing used immunoSEQ multiplex PCR; TCRdb keeps in-frame clones, though not all of them. The data contain 55,000 to 80,000 clones, approximately 85% of them singletons. The sample in question was peripheral blood, obtained before any cancer treatment. These receptors were obtained from a female donor older than 55 with stage I lung adenocarcinoma.

The chain combines TRBV19 with TRBJ2-6; D not certain. The CDR3 spans 16 residues. Per germline, CDR1 LNHDA and CDR2 SQIVND (reference sequence). Trimming removed 7 bases from V and 2 bases from J, with 15 bases in between. In DNA form, the CDR3 reads TGTGCCAGTACCCCGGTCGAACTCCCTGGGGCCAACGTCCTGACTTTC. It codes for CASTPVELPGANVLTF.

The V call is TRBV5-1, the J call TRBJ1-6; D possibly corresponds to TRBD1 (6 bases). CDR1 and CDR2 from the germline V gene are SGHRS and YFSETQ. This CDR3 contains 16 residues. V was cut by 1 base and J by 5 bases, with 13 bases left in between. The CDR3 bases are TGCGCCAGCAGCTTGAGTGGGGGCGCGAATAATTCACCCCTCCACTTT. This gives the protein CASSLSGGANNSPLHF.

The chain is built from TRBV6-1 and TRBJ2-3; 10 bases fit TRBD2. The CDR3 extends over 16 amino acids. Germline V gene lookup returns CDR1 MNHNS and CDR2 SASEGT. The junction had 6 bases not matched to a gene; V was cut back by 4 bases and J by 2 bases. DNA of the CDR3: TGTGCCAGCAGTGCCCGACTAGCGGGTAACACAGATACGCAGTATTTT. Its translation is CASSARLAGNTDTQYF.

The chain uses TRBV29-1 and TRBJ2-4; D remains ambiguous. This CDR3 region has 12 residues. V lost 4 bases and J lost 0, with 4 bases in between. Germline lookup yields CDR1 SQVTM and CDR2 ANQGSEA. This chain's CDR3 is CSVGLAKNIQYF. CDR3 coding DNA: TGCAGCGTTGGACTAGCCAAAAACATTCAGTACTTC.

The genes are TRBV11-2 and TRBJ2-7; D is ambiguous. With 1 base removed from V and 2 bases from J, the gap between germline ends came to 9 bases. The CDR3 loop spans 14 amino acids. In germline, CDR1 is SGHAT, CDR2 FQNNGV. The CDR3 DNA reads as TGTGCCAGCAGCTTAGCAAGAAATACCTACGAGCAGTACTTC. This translates into CASSLARNTYEQYF.

The chain uses TRBV4-2 and TRBJ2-1; 10 bases are shared with TRBD2. V lost 2 bases and J lost 7; bases outside the gene matches: 5. Germline V gene lookup returns CDR1 LGHNA and CDR2 YNFKEQ. The CDR3 contains 15 residues. The CDR3 region is CASSQILAGQNEQFF. CDR3 sequence (DNA): TGTGCCAGCAGCCAAATACTAGCGGGGCAAAATGAGCAGTTCTTC.

CDR3: CASSLSPGRGNTIYF. CDR3 sequence (DNA): TGTGCCAGCAGTTTATCGCCGGGACGCGGAAACACCATATATTTT. The rearrangement links TRBV27 to TRBJ1-3; a possible D gene is TRBD1 (5 bases). CDR1 MNHEY and CDR2 SMNVEV come from the germline V gene (reference sequence). The CDR3 loop spans 15 amino acids. The V end was cut by 0 bases, the J end by 4 bases, with 10 bases between.

The V and J genes are TRBV6-5 and TRBJ2-2; D gene ambiguous. From germline, CDR1 is MNHEY and CDR2 SVGAGI. The CDR3 length is 13 residues. V lost 7 bases, J lost 7 bases, and 13 bases lay in between. The chain's CDR3 is CASKKPGGGELFF. CDR3 bases: TGTGCCAGCAAGAAACCGGGTGGCGGGGAGCTGTTTTTT.

The chain combines TRBV12-5 with TRBJ2-3, with TRBD1 matching over 9 bases. Looked up from germline, CDR1 is LGHNT and CDR2 is FRNRAP. This CDR3 comprises 15 residues. Unmatched junction bases numbered 9, after V lost 6 bases and J lost 5 bases. Written as DNA, the CDR3 is TGTGCTAGTGGCATGGGGGACAGGGTGTTAGATACGCAGTATTTT. The encoded protein is CASGMGDRVLDTQYF.

CDR3 protein: CASGLRADNEKLFF. The CDR3 DNA follows: TGTGCTAGTGGTTTGAGGGCAGACAATGAAAAACTGTTTTTT. The gene calls are TRBV12-5 and TRBJ1-4; no clear D. The CDR3 runs 14 residues. V gave up 2 bases and J gave up 5 bases, with 9 bases separating them. CDR1 and CDR2 (germline): LGHNT, FRNRAP. Drawing the rest from reference TRBV12-5 and TRBJ1-4, the complete variable domain is DARVTQTPRHKVTEMGQEVTMRCQPILGHNTVFWYRQTMMQGLELLAYFRNRAPLDDSGMPKDRFSAEMPDATLATLKIQPSEPRDSAVYFCASGLRADNEKLFFGSGTQLSVL.

This clone is a singleton in its sample. As DNA, the CDR3 is TGCGCCAGCAGCTTCCGAGGGGATAGCAATCAGCCCCAGCATTTT. Protein: CASSFRGDSNQPQHF. The chain carries TRBV5-1 and TRBJ1-5; TRBD1 is a possible D gene (5 bases). CDR3 length equals 15 residues. V gave up 2 bases and J gave up 0 bases, with 9 bases separating them. Germline V gene data show CDR1 as SGHRS and CDR2 as YFSETQ.

V usage is TRBV6-1 and J usage is TRBJ1-3; D not certain. CDR1 and CDR2 from the germline V gene are MNHNS and SASEGT. The germline V and J ends were trimmed by 4 bases and 0 bases, with 10 bases remaining between them. The CDR3 length is 15 residues. The CDR3 region has the DNA TGTGCCAGCAGTGGAGGGCCGAACTCTGGAAACACCATATATTTT. It is translated as CASSGGPNSGNTIYF.

The chain joins TRBV6-6 to TRBJ1-1; D is perhaps TRBD1 (6 bases). CDR3 length: 14 residues. V was pared by 2 bases and J by 7 bases, with 14 bases between. In germline, CDR1 is MNHNY, CDR2 SVGAGI (reference sequence). CDR3 loop: CASSYTGGSGEAFF. In DNA, the CDR3 is TGTGCCAGCAGTTACACGGGGGGCTCAGGTGAAGCTTTCTTT.

The chain has TRBV14 and TRBJ2-1; no reliable D call. There are 13 residues in the CDR3. V was shortened by 3 bases and J by 4 bases, with 7 bases between the two germline ends. CDR1 and CDR2 (germline): SGHDN, FVKESK. For the CDR3, the DNA is TGTGCCAGCAGCCAGCACCGTTACAATGAGCAGTTCTTC. Encoded protein: CASSQHRYNEQFF.

The chain carries TRBV27 and TRBJ2-4; 8 nucleotides agree with TRBD2. This CDR3 spans 17 amino acids. Germline loops: CDR1 MNHEY, CDR2 SMNVEV (reference sequence). The V and J ends lost 6 bases and 0 bases, in that order; junction bases with no gene match: 10. The CDR3 nucleotides are TGTGCCAGCAGAAGGGGTAGCGGGGAACTAGCCAAAAACATTCAGTACTTC. The encoded protein is CASRRGSGELAKNIQYF.

The rearrangement uses TRBV2 and TRBJ1-3; possibly TRBD1 for D (6 bases). The germline gives CDR1 SNHLY, CDR2 FYNNEI. This CDR3 has 16 residues. Trimming took 0 bases from V and 7 from J, leaving 16 bases between them. CDR3 sequence: CASSEAASGGTNTIYF. CDR3 bases: TGTGCCAGCAGTGAAGCTGCCTCGGGGGGCACGAACACCATATATTTT.

V usage is TRBV10-3 and J usage is TRBJ2-3; D possibly corresponds to TRBD2 (6 bases). With 4 bases removed from V and 3 bases from J, the gap between germline ends came to 8 bases. The length of the CDR3 is 13 residues. Germline CDR1 is ENHRY and CDR2 is SYGVKD. The CDR3 sequence: CAISVAGTDTQYF. CDR3 sequence (DNA): TGTGCCATCAGTGTTGCGGGGACAGATACGCAGTATTTT.

The gene calls are TRBV9 and TRBJ2-5, with D possibly being TRBD2 (5 bases). The CDR3 loop spans 13 amino acids. The germline V gene encodes CDR1 SGDLS and CDR2 YYNGEE. Trimming pared 0 bases from V and 5 bases from J, leaving 8 bases between. The CDR3 is CASSVGSGETQYF. DNA of the CDR3: TGTGCCAGCAGCGTAGGATCGGGGGAGACCCAGTACTTC. Together with reference TRBV9 and TRBJ2-5, the CDR3 gives the full variable domain: DSGVTQTPKHLITATGQRVTLRCSPRSGDLSVYWYQQSLDQGLQFLIQYYNGEERAKGNILERFSAQQFPDLHSELNLSSLELGDSALYFCASSVGSGETQYFGPGTRLLVL.

The chain links TRBV30 to TRBJ1-3; D unclear. CDR3 length: 11 amino acids. The germline V and J ends were trimmed by 5 bases and 5 bases, with 7 bases remaining between them. Per germline, CDR1 GTSNPN and CDR2 SVGIG (reference sequence). The CDR3 reads CAWADRNTIYF. DNA for the CDR3: TGTGCCTGGGCAGACAGAAACACCATATATTTT.

This clone was counted a single time. A read error may account for a junction end that differs from germline. The V gene is TRBV5-3, the J gene TRBJ1-2; unclear D gene. TRBV5-3 belongs to the ORF category, with a function that is uncertain. The CDR3 has 12 residues. The CDR3 DNA follows: TGTGCCAGCAGCTTATCCAGCTATGGCTACACCTTC. This gives the protein CASSLSSYGYTF.